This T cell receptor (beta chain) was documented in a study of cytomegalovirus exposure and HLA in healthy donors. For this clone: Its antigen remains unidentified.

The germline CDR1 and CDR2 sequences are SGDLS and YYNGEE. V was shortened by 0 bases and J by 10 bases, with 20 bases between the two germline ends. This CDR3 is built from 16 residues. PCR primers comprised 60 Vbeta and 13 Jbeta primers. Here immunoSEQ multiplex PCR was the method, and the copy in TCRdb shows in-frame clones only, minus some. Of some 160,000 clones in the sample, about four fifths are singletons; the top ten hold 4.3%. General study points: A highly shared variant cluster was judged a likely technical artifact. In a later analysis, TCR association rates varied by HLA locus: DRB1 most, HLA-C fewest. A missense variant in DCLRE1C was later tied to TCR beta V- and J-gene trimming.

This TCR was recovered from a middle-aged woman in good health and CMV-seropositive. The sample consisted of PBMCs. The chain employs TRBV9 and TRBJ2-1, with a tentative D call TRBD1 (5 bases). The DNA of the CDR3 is TGTGCCAGCAGCGTAGGTTCTACAGGTCTTAAGGGAGAGCAGTTCTTC. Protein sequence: CASSVGSTGLKGEQFF. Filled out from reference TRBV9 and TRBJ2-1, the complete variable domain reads DSGVTQTPKHLITATGQRVTLRCSPRSGDLSVYWYQQSLDQGLQFLIQYYNGEERAKGNILERFSAQQFPDLHSELNLSSLELGDSALYFCASSVGSTGLKGEQFFGPGTRLTVL.